The 20 T cell receptor beta chains given below trace back to one sample, sequenced in a study of blood T cell repertoires in COVID-19. Profiled with immunoSEQ multiplex PCR; TCRdb holds only in-frame clones, not every one. The sample includes 370,000 or so clones, more than 70% seen only once; the top ten take 1% to 1.5%. Sequenced input: PBMCs or T cells enriched from blood (not recorded which). The receptors were gathered from a man aged 25 to 40 who had recovered from COVID-19.

In this sample, this clone turned up once. The genes are TRBV6-1 and TRBJ1-1; 8 positions agree with TRBD1. The CDR3 is made up of 16 amino acids. CDR1 MNHNS and CDR2 SASEGT come from the germline V gene. V was pared by 1 base and J by 4 bases, with 8 bases of the junction left unmatched. As DNA, the CDR3 is TGTGCCAGCAGTGAAGGGACAGGGTTTAGGGGCACTGAAGCTTTCTTT. Residues: CASSEGTGFRGTEAFF.

The chain uses TRBV5-5 and TRBJ2-3, with TRBD2 matching over 10 bases. The length of the CDR3 is 16 residues. Germline V gives CDR1 SGHKS, CDR2 YYEKEE (reference sequence). Trimming removed 2 bases from V and 5 bases from J; junction bases left unmatched: 8. The CDR3 reads CASSFTSGGAKDTQYF. CDR3 bases: TGTGCCAGCAGCTTCACCAGCGGGGGGGCAAAAGATACGCAGTATTTT.

The chain uses TRBV5-1 and TRBJ1-5; D gene unclear. The CDR3 totals 12 residues. The germline V gene encodes CDR1 SGHRS and CDR2 YFSETQ. Trimming removed 1 base at V and 10 bases at J, with 9 bases between. The CDR3: CASSLLRLPQHF. The CDR3 DNA is TGCGCCAGCAGCTTGTTACGGTTACCCCAGCATTTT.

The chain has TRBV11-2 and TRBJ2-7; 11 bases line up with TRBD1. CDR3 size: 14 residues. Trimming removed 5 bases from V and 4 bases from J; junction bases left unmatched: 4. CDR1 is SGHAT, CDR2 FQNNGV, per germline. The DNA of the CDR3 is TGTGCCAGCAGCCACGGACAGGGGGCGTACGAGCAGTACTTC. Protein sequence: CASSHGQGAYEQYF.

The chain uses TRBV10-3 and TRBJ2-1; 9 bases map to TRBD2. The CDR3 is 14 residues long. With V trimmed by 8 bases and J by 8 bases, 10 bases remained unmatched. Germline CDR1 ENHRY, CDR2 SYGVKD. CDR3: CAILKGGGADEQFF. DNA of the CDR3: TGTGCCATCCTTAAGGGCGGGGGGGCTGATGAGCAGTTCTTC.

This chain links TRBV27 with TRBJ1-2; D is possibly TRBD1 (6 bases). The V gene's germline CDR1 is MNHEY and CDR2 SMNVEV (reference sequence). The CDR3 runs 14 residues. The germline V and J ends were trimmed by 6 bases and 4 bases, with 15 bases remaining between them. Here the CDR3 reads CASRKIGTPYGYTF. The CDR3 DNA is TGTGCCAGCAGGAAAATCGGGACACCCTATGGCTACACCTTC.

The J gene is TRBJ2-4, the V gene TRBV7-6; no reliable D call. Looked up from germline, CDR1 is SGHVS and CDR2 is FNYEAQ. The CDR3 sequence is 15 residues long. V dropped 1 base and J dropped 0 bases, with 7 bases sitting between them. DNA for the CDR3: TGTGCCAGCAGCTTAGGACATCTAGCCAAAAACATTCAGTACTTC. Translation gives CASSLGHLAKNIQYF.

The chain carries TRBV2 and TRBJ1-5; 9 bases are a match to TRBD1. Per the germline V gene, CDR1 is SNHLY and CDR2 is FYNNEI. V shed 8 bases and J 4 bases; nucleotides not matched to a gene: 9. This CDR3 is built from 15 residues. This CDR3 is CASRGGQGQNQPQHF. CDR3 sequence (DNA): TGTGCCAGCCGGGGGGGACAGGGACAGAATCAGCCCCAGCATTTT.

The V call is TRBV20-1, the J call TRBJ2-3; a weak D match, TRBD1 (6 bases). With 3 bases removed from V and 2 bases from J, the gap between germline ends came to 15 bases. Germline assignment: CDR1 DFQATT and CDR2 SNEGSKA (reference sequence). The CDR3 covers 15 residues. CDR3: CSASRGGSFTDTQYF. The CDR3 DNA follows: TGCAGTGCTAGTCGTGGGGGCTCTTTCACAGATACGCAGTATTTT.

This chain uses TRBV7-9 with TRBJ2-5, with 8 bases fitting TRBD1. Germline V gene lookup returns CDR1 SEHNR and CDR2 FQNEAQ (reference sequence). Trimming removed 3 bases from V and 4 bases from J; junction bases left unmatched: 4. The CDR3 runs to 14 residues. The CDR3 DNA reads TGTGCCAGCAGCTTCGGACAGGGCTCAGAGACCCAGTACTTC. Translating it yields CASSFGQGSETQYF.

V usage is TRBV5-1 and J usage is TRBJ1-4; 7 positions match TRBD1. The CDR3 has 15 amino acids. Germline V gene sequence: CDR1 SGHRS, CDR2 YFSETQ. V lost 3 bases to trimming and J lost 6 bases; unmatched junction nucleotides: 8. CDR3 sequence reads: CASSSADRDYEKLFF. In DNA form, the CDR3 reads TGCGCCAGCAGCTCCGCCGACAGGGATTATGAAAAACTGTTTTTT. The full variable domain, its missing parts supplied by reference TRBV5-1 and TRBJ1-4, is KAGVTQTPRYLIKTRGQQVTLSCSPISGHRSVSWYQQTPGQGLQFLFEYFSETQRNKGNFPGRFSGRQFSNSRSEMNVSTLELGDSALYLCASSSADRDYEKLFFGSGTQLSVL.

CDR3 region: CASSLDGTRGTQYF. The DNA for the CDR3 is TGCGCCAGCAGCTTGGATGGGACTAGAGGAACGCAGTATTTT. This sequence joins TRBV5-1 and TRBJ2-3, with 8 positions matching TRBD2. The CDR3 contains 14 residues. V shed 0 bases and J 9 bases; nucleotides not matched to a gene: 6. CDR1 and CDR2 (germline): SGHRS, YFSETQ.

The rearrangement joins TRBV30 to TRBJ2-1; the match to TRBD2 covers 10 bases. Germline CDR1 and CDR2: GTSNPN and SVGIG (reference sequence). V shed 3 bases and J 10 bases; nucleotides not matched to a gene: 9. The CDR3 runs to 14 residues. The chain's CDR3 is CAWRKSGGAGEQFF. CDR3 nucleotide sequence: TGTGCCTGGAGGAAGAGCGGGGGGGCAGGGGAGCAGTTCTTC.

Only a few counts were recorded for this clone. J is TRBJ1-2 and V is TRBV7-2; D not certain. The CDR3 has 14 residues. The ends were cut back, 5 bases at V and 2 bases at J, with 12 bases in the middle. Germline CDR1 and CDR2: SGHTA and FQGNSA. In DNA, the CDR3 is TGTGCCAGCAGCCCCCGGACTTCCAACTATGGCTACACCTTC. Translation: CASSPRTSNYGYTF. The variable domain in full, with the rest retrieved from reference TRBV7-2 and TRBJ1-2, is GAGVSQSPSNKVTEKGKDVELRCDPISGHTALYWYRQSLGQGLEFLIYFQGNSAPDKSGLPSDRFSAERTGGSVSTLTIQRTQQEDSAVYLCASSPRTSNYGYTFGSGTRLTVV.

The count of this clone is one. V gene TRBV6-5 combines with J gene TRBJ1-3, with 7 bases that match TRBD1. The CDR3 has 15 residues. Germline trimming cut 7 bases from V and 0 bases from J; bases unmatched to any gene: 6. Germline CDR1 reads MNHEY; CDR2 reads SVGAGI. CDR3 in amino acids: CASILDRPSGNTIYF. CDR3 in DNA: TGTGCCAGCATCCTGGACAGGCCCTCTGGAAACACCATATATTTT.

The chain joins TRBV7-9 to TRBJ1-4; D unresolved. The germline CDR1 and CDR2 sequences are SEHNR and FQNEAQ (reference sequence). The CDR3 is 12 amino acids. With 0 bases removed from V and 7 bases from J, the gap between germline ends came to 3 bases. The CDR3 loop reads CASSLASEKLFF. CDR3 nucleotide sequence: TGTGCCAGCAGCTTAGCGAGTGAAAAACTGTTTTTT.

Concerning this clone itself: This sample includes further DNA sequences coding for the same CDR3. The chain carries TRBV7-3 and TRBJ1-1; D remains ambiguous. Germline values: CDR1 SGHTA, CDR2 FQGTGA. CDR3 size: 13 residues. Deletions cut 0 bases from V and 3 bases from J, with 5 bases between. The DNA of the CDR3 is TGTGCCAGCAGCTTAACTCGGGACACTGAAGCTTTCTTT. Protein: CASSLTRDTEAFF.

Points on this clone: Its ends do not fully match the called genes, so a read error is possible. The chain combines TRBV29-1 with TRBJ1-1; weak D call: TRBD1 (6 bases). This CDR3 region has 13 residues. The germline CDR1 and CDR2 sequences are SQVTM and ANQGSEA. CDR3 nucleotide sequence: TGCAGCGTAGAAGGACAGCAGAACACTGAAGCTTTCTTT. This codes for CSVEGQQNTEAFF.

This clone occurred a few times. The chain is built from TRBV19 and TRBJ1-5, with D tentatively TRBD1 (6 bases). The germline V and J ends were trimmed by 7 bases and 1 base, with 20 bases remaining between them. CDR1 and CDR2 (germline): LNHDA, SQIVND (reference sequence). The CDR3 runs to 17 residues. The DNA for the CDR3 is TGTGCCAGTACCCCCCGAGGGGGAACACAAAGCAATCAGCCCCAGCATTTT. As protein: CASTPRGGTQSNQPQHF.

The chain links TRBV27 to TRBJ1-3, with TRBD1 identical over 8 bases. CDR3 length equals 13 residues. V lost 4 bases and J lost 8; bases outside the gene matches: 4. CDR1 and CDR2 (germline): MNHEY, SMNVEV (reference sequence). The CDR3 here is CASSSGQGYTIYF. DNA of the CDR3: TGTGCCAGCAGTTCCGGACAGGGCTACACCATATATTTT.